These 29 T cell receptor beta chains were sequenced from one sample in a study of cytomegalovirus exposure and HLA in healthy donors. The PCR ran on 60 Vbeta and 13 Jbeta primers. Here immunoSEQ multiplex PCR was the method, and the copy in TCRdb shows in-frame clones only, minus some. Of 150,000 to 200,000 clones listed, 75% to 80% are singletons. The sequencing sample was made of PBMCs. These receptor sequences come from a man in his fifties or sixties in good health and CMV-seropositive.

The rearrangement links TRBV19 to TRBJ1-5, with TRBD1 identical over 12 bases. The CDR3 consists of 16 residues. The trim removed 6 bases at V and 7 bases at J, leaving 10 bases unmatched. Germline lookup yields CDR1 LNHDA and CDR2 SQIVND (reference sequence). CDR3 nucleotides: TGTGCCAGTAGCACAATACCGGGACAGGGGGCACAGCCCCAGCATTTT. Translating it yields CASSTIPGQGAQPQHF.

The CDR3 DNA sequence: TGTGCCAGCAGCAGAGCGACAGATGGCTACACCTTC. Its translation: CASSRATDGYTF. The chain links TRBV9 to TRBJ1-2, with a weak D call TRBD1 (5 bases). CDR3 size: 12 residues. V gave up 4 bases and J gave up 6 bases, with 10 bases separating them. Per the germline V gene, CDR1 is SGDLS and CDR2 is YYNGEE.

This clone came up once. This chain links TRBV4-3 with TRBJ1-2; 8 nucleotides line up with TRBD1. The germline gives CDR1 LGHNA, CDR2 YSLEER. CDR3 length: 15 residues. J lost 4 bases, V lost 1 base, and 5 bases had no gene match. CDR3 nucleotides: TGCGCCAGCAGCCAAGGCCGGGGACAGGCCTATGGCTACACCTTC. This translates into CASSQGRGQAYGYTF.

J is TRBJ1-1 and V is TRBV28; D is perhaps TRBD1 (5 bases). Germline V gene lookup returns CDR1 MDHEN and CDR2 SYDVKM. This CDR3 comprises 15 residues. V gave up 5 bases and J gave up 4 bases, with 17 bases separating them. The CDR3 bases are TGTGCCAGCAGTATTAACACGATGGGGCGCACTGAAGCTTTCTTT. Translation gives CASSINTMGRTEAFF.

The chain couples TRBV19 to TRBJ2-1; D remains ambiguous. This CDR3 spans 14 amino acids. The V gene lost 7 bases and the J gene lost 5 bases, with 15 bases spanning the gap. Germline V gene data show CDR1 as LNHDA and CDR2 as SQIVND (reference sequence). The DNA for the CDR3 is TGTGCCAGTAAAATGAGCGTACTCAACAATGAGCAGTTCTTC. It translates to CASKMSVLNNEQFF.

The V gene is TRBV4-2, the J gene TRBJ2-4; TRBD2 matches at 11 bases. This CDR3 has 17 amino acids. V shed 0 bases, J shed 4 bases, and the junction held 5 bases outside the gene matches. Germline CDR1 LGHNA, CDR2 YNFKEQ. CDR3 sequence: CASSQDTSGGLKNIQYF. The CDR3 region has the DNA TGTGCCAGCAGCCAAGATACTAGCGGGGGACTTAAAAACATTCAGTACTTC.

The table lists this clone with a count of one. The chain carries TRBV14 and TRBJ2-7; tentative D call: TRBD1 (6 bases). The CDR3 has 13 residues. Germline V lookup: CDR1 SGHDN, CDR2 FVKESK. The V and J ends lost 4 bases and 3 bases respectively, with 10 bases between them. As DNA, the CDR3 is TGTGCCAGCAGCCTCACAGGGAACTACGAGCAGTACTTC. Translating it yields CASSLTGNYEQYF.

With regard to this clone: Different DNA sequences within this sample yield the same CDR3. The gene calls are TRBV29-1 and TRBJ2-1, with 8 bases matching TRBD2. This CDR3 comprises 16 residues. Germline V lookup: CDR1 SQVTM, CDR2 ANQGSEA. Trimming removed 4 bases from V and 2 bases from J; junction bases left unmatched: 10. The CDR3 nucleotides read TGCAGCGTTGTTAGCGCGGGGGGCCCACCCTACAATGAGCAGTTCTTC. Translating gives CSVVSAGGPPYNEQFF.

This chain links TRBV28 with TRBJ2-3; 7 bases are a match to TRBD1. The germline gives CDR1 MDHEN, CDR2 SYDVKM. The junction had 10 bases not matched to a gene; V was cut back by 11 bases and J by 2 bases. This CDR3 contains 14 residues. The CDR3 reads CACKNRGNTDTQYF. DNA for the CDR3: TGTGCCTGCAAAAACAGGGGAAACACAGATACGCAGTATTTT.

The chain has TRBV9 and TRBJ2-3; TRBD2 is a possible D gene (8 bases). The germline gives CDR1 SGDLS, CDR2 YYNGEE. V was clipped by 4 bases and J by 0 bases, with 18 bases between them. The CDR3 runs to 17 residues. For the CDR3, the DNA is TGTGCCAGCAGCCTTAGCGGGGACAGAACTAGCACAGATACGCAGTATTTT. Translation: CASSLSGDRTSTDTQYF.

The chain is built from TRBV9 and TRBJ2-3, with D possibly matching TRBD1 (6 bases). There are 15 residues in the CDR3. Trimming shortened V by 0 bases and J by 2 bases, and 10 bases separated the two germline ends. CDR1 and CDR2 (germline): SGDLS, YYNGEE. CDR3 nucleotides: TGTGCCAGCAGCGTAGGACAGGCCCCCACAGATACGCAGTATTTT. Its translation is CASSVGQAPTDTQYF.

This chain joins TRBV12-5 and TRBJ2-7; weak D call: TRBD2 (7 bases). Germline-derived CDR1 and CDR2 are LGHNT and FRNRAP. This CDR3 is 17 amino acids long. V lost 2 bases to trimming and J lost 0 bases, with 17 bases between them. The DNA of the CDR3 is TGTGCTAGTGGTTTGTACCGGGCGGGGGCCCGCTCCTACGAGCAGTACTTC. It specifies CASGLYRAGARSYEQYF.

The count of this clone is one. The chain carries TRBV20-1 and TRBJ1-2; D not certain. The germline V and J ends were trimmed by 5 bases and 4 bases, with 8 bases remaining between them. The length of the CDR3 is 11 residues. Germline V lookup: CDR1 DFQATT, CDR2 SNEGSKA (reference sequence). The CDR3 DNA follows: TGCAGTGCTTCTACAGCCTATGGCTACACCTTC. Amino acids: CSASTAYGYTF.

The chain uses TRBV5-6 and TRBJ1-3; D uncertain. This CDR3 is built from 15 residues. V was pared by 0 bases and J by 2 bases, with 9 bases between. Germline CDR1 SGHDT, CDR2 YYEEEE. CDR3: CASSLVTVTGNTIYF. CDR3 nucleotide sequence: TGTGCCAGCAGCTTGGTAACAGTCACTGGAAACACCATATATTTT.

CDR3 region: CASGRRGAPDTQYF. The CDR3, as DNA: TGTGCCAGTGGACGCCGCGGGGCCCCAGATACGCAGTATTTT. V usage is TRBV19 and J usage is TRBJ2-3, with D tentatively TRBD2 (6 bases). The CDR3 spans 14 residues. V lost 8 bases and J 4 bases, leaving 16 bases between the germline ends. Germline V gives CDR1 LNHDA, CDR2 SQIVND (reference sequence). Full variable domain (missing parts from reference TRBV19 and TRBJ2-3): DGGITQSPKYLFRKEGQNVTLSCEQNLNHDAMYWYRQDPGQGLRLIYYSQIVNDFQKGDIAEGYSVSREKKESFPLTVTSAQKNPTAFYLCASGRRGAPDTQYFGPGTRLTVL.

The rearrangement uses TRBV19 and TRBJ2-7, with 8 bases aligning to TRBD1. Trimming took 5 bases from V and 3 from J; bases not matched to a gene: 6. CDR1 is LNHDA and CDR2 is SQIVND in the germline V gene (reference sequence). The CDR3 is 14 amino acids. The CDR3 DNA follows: TGTGCCAGTAGTCCCAGGACAGGGAACTACGAGCAGTACTTC. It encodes CASSPRTGNYEQYF.

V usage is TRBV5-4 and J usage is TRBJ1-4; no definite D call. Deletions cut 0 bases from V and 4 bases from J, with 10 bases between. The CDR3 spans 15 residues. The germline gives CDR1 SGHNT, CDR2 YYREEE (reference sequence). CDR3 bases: TGTGCCAGCAGCTTGGTGGGCGGGAATAATGAAAAACTGTTTTTT. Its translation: CASSLVGGNNEKLFF.

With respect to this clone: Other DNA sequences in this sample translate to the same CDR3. CDR3 protein: CASSTQGVGNQPQHF. As DNA, the CDR3 is TGTGCCAGCAGTACACAGGGGGTGGGCAATCAGCCCCAGCATTTT. The gene calls are TRBV2 and TRBJ1-5; the match to TRBD1 covers 8 bases. The CDR3 extends over 15 amino acids. Germline CDR1 is SNHLY and CDR2 is FYNNEI. V shed 5 bases and J 2 bases; nucleotides not matched to a gene: 5.

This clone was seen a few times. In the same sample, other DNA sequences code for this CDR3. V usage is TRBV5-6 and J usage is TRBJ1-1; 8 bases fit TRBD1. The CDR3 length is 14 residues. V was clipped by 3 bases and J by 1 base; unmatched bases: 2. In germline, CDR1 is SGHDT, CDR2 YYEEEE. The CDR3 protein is CASSYGTGNTEAFF. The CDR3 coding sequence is TGTGCCAGCAGCTACGGGACAGGGAACACTGAAGCTTTCTTT.

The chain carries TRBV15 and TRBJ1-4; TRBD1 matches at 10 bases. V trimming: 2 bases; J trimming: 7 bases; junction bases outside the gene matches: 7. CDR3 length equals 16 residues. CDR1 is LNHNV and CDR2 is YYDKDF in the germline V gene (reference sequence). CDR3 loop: CATSRLSDRGREKLFF. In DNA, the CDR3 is TGTGCCACCAGCAGACTCTCTGACAGGGGGCGTGAAAAACTGTTTTTT. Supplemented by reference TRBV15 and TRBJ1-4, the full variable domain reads DAMVIQNPRYQVTQFGKPVTLSCSQTLNHNVMYWYQQKSSQAPKLLFHYYDKDFNNEADTPDNFQSRRPNTSFCFLDIRSPGLGDTAMYLCATSRLSDRGREKLFFGSGTQLSVL.

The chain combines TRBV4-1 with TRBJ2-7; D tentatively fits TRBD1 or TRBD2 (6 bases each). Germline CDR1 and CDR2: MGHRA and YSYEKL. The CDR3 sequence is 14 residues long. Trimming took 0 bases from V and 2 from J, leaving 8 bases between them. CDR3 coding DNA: TGCGCCAGCAGCCAAGAGGAGGGGGCCTACGAGCAGTACGTC. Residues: CASSQEEGAYEQYV.

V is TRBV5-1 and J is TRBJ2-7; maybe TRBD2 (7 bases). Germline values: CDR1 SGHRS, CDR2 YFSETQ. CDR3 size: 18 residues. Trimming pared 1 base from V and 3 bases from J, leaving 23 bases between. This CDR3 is CASSLLTSRRGALYEQYF. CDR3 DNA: TGCGCCAGCAGCTTGTTAACGTCGCGTCGGGGGGCCCTCTACGAGCAGTACTTC.

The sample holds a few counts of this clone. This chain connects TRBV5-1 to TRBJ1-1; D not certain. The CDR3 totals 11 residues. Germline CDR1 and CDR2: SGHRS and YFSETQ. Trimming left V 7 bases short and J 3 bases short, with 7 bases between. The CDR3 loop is CASSGDTEAFF. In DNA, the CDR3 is TGCGCCAGCTCGGGAGACACTGAAGCTTTCTTT.

CDR3 coding DNA: TGCGCCAGCAGTGATAGCTCCTACAATGAGCAGTTCTTC. Its translation: CASSDSSYNEQFF. The genes are TRBV5-1 and TRBJ2-1; D unclear. The germline CDR1 and CDR2 sequences are SGHRS and YFSETQ. CDR3 length equals 13 residues. V lost 5 bases and J 0 bases, leaving 6 bases between the germline ends.

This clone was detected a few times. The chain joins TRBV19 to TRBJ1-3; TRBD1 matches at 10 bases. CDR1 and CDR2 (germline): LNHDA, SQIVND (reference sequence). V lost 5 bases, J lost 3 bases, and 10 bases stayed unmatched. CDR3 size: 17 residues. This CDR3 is CASSSYSTGGLGNTIYF. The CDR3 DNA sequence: TGTGCCAGTAGTTCCTACTCGACAGGGGGCCTTGGAAACACCATATATTTT.

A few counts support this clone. CDR3 region: CATKTGGKEKLFF. The CDR3 region has the DNA TGTGCCACCAAGACAGGGGGCAAGGAAAAACTGTTTTTT. The J gene is TRBJ1-4, the V gene TRBV7-9; 10 bases are a match to TRBD1. V shed 10 bases, J shed 8 bases, and the junction held 7 bases outside the gene matches. Germline V gives CDR1 SEHNR, CDR2 FQNEAQ (reference sequence). The length of the CDR3 is 13 residues.

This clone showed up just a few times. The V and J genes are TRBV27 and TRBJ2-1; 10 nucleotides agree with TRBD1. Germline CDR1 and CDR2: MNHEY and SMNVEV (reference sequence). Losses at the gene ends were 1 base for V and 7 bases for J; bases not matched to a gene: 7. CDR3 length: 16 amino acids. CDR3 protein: CASSLYGGQGINEQFF. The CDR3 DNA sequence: TGTGCCAGCAGTTTATATGGGGGACAGGGGATAAATGAGCAGTTCTTC.

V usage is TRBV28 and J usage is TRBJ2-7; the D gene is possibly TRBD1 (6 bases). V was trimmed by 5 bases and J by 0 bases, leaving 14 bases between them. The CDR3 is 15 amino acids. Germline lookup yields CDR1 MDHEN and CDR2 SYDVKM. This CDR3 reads CASSLRDTFSYEQYF. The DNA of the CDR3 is TGTGCCAGCAGTCTCCGGGACACCTTCTCCTACGAGCAGTACTTC.

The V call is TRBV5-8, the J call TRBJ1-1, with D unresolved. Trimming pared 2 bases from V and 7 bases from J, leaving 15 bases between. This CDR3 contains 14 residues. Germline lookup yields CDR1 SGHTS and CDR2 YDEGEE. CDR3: CASSFGGVKGEAFF. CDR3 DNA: TGTGCCAGCAGCTTCGGCGGGGTGAAGGGTGAAGCTTTCTTT.